This is a list of T cell receptor beta chains from one sample in a study of post-analysis software for immune sequencing data. TCRdb independently ran MiXCR on the PCR reads; one entry per CDR3 protein. The sample holds just over 250,000 distinct CDR3 sequences; approximately 34% are singletons and the top ten take 4% to 6%. The sample taken for sequencing was blood. The receptors derive from a girl aged 5-17 years with multiple sclerosis. Both conserved end residues are trimmed from each CDR3. Size is stated for part of the rows, as once, few or many counts, or as a class when the clone is expanded.

j_gene | abundance | v_gene | CDR3aa
TRBJ2-3 | . | TRBV12-5 | ASGAAGEFTDTQY
TRBJ1-1 | . | TRBV6-6 | ASRGLGGNTEAF
TRBJ2-1 | . | TRBV20-1 | SAFGGRANEQF
TRBJ2-1 | . | TRBV10-3 | AISDRAGRYNEQF
TRBJ1-2 | many | TRBV29-1 | SVEWGVDGYT
TRBJ2-1 | . | TRBV12-3/TRBV12-4 | ASSGQGRAGYNEQF
TRBJ1-5 | . | TRBV4-1 | AGSQGGKNNQPQH
TRBJ2-1 | few | TRBV7-9 | ASNLEEGWATNEKF
TRBJ2-4 | once | TRBV29-1 | SVETGANIQY
TRBJ2-7 | many | TRBV21-1 | ASISGRANEQY
TRBJ2-3 | . | TRBV20-1 | SALGTGQGHTDTQY
TRBJ1-1 | . | TRBV4-1 | ASSQERTTPNTEAF
TRBJ1-5 | many | TRBV6-5 | ASRGDRGTQPQH
TRBJ1-1 | few | TRBV28 | ASMTGGLNTEAF
TRBJ1-5 | few | TRBV28 | ASSWRGNQPQH
TRBJ2-5 | many | TRBV20-1 | SARTSGEETQY
TRBJ2-5 | many | TRBV4-1 | ASSQASGVGETQY
TRBJ2-3 | many | TRBV6-5 | ASSYSEGLPADTQY
TRBJ1-1 | few | TRBV7-9 | ASSSRDSDTEAF
TRBJ1-6 | many | TRBV20-1 | SAPRETEPYNSPLH
TRBJ2-2 | many | TRBV29-1 | SVDTSGSGELF
TRBJ1-1 | few | TRBV5-5 | ASSLEGWTTEAF
TRBJ2-1 | many | TRBV4-1 | ASSQVLAENNEQF
TRBJ1-5 | many | TRBV15 | ATRGGGSNQPQH
TRBJ2-3 | many | TRBV12-3/TRBV12-4 | ASSPGQGAGDTQY
TRBJ1-4 | . | TRBV7-2 | ASSRDSGSRGLF
TRBJ1-1 | few | TRBV6-1 | ASRMQWGDTEAF